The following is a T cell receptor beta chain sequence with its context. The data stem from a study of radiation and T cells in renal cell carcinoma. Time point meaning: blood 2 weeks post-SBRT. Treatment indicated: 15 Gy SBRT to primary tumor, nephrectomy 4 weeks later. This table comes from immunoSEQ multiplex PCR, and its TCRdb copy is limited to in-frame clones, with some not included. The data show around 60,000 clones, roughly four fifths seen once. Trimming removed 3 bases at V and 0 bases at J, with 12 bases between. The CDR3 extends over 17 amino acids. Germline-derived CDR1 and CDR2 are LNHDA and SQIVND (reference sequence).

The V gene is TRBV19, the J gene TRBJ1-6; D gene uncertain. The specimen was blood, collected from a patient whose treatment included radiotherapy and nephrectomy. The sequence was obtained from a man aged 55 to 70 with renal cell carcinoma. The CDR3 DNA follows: TGTGCCAGTAGTATGGCCATACTTAGCTCCTATAATTCACCCCTCCACTTT. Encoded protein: CASSMAILSSYNSPLHF.